This is a list of T cell receptor beta chains from one sample in a study of blood T cell repertoires in COVID-19. Sequencing was performed with immunoSEQ multiplex PCR; in TCRdb, only in-frame clones are kept and a portion is missing. The sample consists of 310,000 or so clones, about 91% of them appearing once. Material: PBMCs or T cells enriched from blood (not recorded which). The receptors were sampled from a woman aged 18-35 years who had recovered from COVID-19. CDR3s include the opening cysteine and the closing phenylalanine or tryptophan. The D gene is left open where the match is weak. Not every row has a clone size; where given, it reads once, few, many or a size class.

abundance	d_gene	v_gene	j_gene	CDR3aa	CDR3nt
-	TRBD1	TRBV5-4	TRBJ1-2	CASSSPYKTGDDGYTF	TGTGCCAGCAGCTCTCCCTATAAGACAGGGGATGATGGCTACACCTTC
-	-	TRBV20-1	TRBJ1-2	CSAPYRVRYTF	TGCAGTGCTCCATACAGGGTGAGATACACCTTC
-	-	TRBV6-5	TRBJ1-2	CASSYSSGGMSYGYTF	TGTGCCAGCAGTTACTCTTCCGGAGGGATGTCCTATGGCTACACCTTC
-	-	TRBV7-9	TRBJ1-3	CASSYDTGTGNTIYF	TGTGCCAGCAGCTACGACACAGGGACTGGAAACACCATATATTTT
-	-	TRBV9	TRBJ2-1	CASSAPVGLAEQFF	TGTGCCAGCAGCGCGCCCGTAGGACTTGCTGAGCAGTTCTTC
-	TRBD1	TRBV4-2	TRBJ2-7	CASSRNTGTGVYEQYF	TGTGCCAGCAGCCGAAATACCGGGACAGGGGTCTACGAGCAGTACTTC
many	-	TRBV19	TRBJ2-5	CASSNQPGQSQETQYF	TGTGCCAGTAGTAATCAGCCTGGACAGAGCCAAGAGACCCAGTACTTC
few	TRBD1	TRBV28	TRBJ1-6	CAGRTGDFSNSPLHF	TGTGCCGGTCGGACAGGGGATTTTTCGAATTCACCCCTCCACTTT
many	-	TRBV20-1	TRBJ2-5	CSARKQQTQYF	TGCAGTGCTAGAAAACAGCAGACCCAGTACTTC
-	-	TRBV28	TRBJ1-1	CASSLLEELNTEAFF	TGTGCCAGCAGTTTATTGGAGGAGTTGAACACTGAAGCTTTCTTT
-	TRBD1	TRBV5-1	TRBJ1-3	CASSRRQGAGNTIYF	TGCGCCAGCAGCCGGAGGCAGGGGGCTGGAAACACCATATATTTT
-	TRBD2	TRBV5-1	TRBJ2-7	CASSTLGAGAPLNF	TGCGCCAGCAGCACCCTTGGAGCGGGGGCCCCTCTTAACTTC
-	TRBD2	TRBV7-9	TRBJ2-1	CASSLRLAGVKNEQFF	TGTGCCAGCAGCCTACGACTAGCGGGAGTGAAGAATGAGCAGTTCTTC
-	TRBD2	TRBV3-1/TRBV3-2	TRBJ2-3	CASSSTSAGDTQYF	TGTGCCAGCAGCTCAACTAGCGCGGGGGATACGCAGTATTTT
-	-	TRBV5-4	TRBJ2-3	CASSYAGSTDTQYF	TGTGCCAGCAGCTATGCGGGGAGCACAGATACGCAGTATTTT
few	-	TRBV3-1/TRBV3-2	TRBJ2-1	CASSQRSSYNEQFF	TGTGCCAGCAGCCAGAGGAGCTCCTACAATGAGCAGTTCTTC
-	-	TRBV28	TRBJ1-2	CASLDVSGIGYTF	TGTGCCAGCCTGGATGTCTCCGGGATTGGCTACACCTTC
-	TRBD2	TRBV3-1/TRBV3-2	TRBJ2-2	CASSQGWSAGVPGELFF	TGTGCCAGCAGCCAAGGGTGGTCAGCGGGAGTACCCGGGGAGCTGTTTTTT
-	TRBD2	TRBV4-1	TRBJ2-7	CASSQDTLAGGWTYEQYF	TGCGCCAGCAGCCAAGACACGCTAGCGGGAGGGTGGACCTACGAGCAGTACTTC
-	TRBD1	TRBV7-9	TRBJ1-1	CASSFRDRGPEAFF	TGTGCCAGCAGCTTCCGGGACAGGGGCCCTGAAGCTTTCTTT
-	-	TRBV11-2	TRBJ1-6	CASSFGSRPNSPLHF	TGTGCCAGCAGCTTCGGATCCAGGCCCAATTCACCCCTCCACTTT
-	-	TRBV24-1	TRBJ1-2	CATRGRGIDGYTF	TGTGCCACTCGGGGCAGGGGTATTGATGGCTACACCTTC
-	TRBD1	TRBV5-1	TRBJ1-2	CASSAVGDSPYGYTF	TGCGCCAGCAGCGCCGTGGGGGACAGCCCCTATGGCTACACCTTC
-	TRBD2	TRBV18	TRBJ2-5	CASSPLAGGSQETQYF	TGTGCCAGCTCACCCCTAGCGGGAGGCAGCCAAGAGACCCAGTACTTC
-	TRBD1	TRBV5-4	TRBJ2-2	CASGTGTNTGELFF	TGTGCCAGTGGGACAGGGACGAACACCGGGGAGCTGTTTTTT
-	-	TRBV7-7	TRBJ1-4	CASSSSGATNEKLFF	TGTGCCAGCAGCTCCAGCGGAGCAACTAATGAAAAACTGTTTTTT
-	-	TRBV9	TRBJ1-6	CASSVGPAGSSYNSPLHF	TGTGCCAGCAGCGTAGGCCCCGCAGGTAGCTCCTATAATTCACCCCTCCACTTT
-	TRBD1	TRBV7-9	TRBJ1-4	CASSSSRGRKETNEKLFF	TGTGCCAGCAGCTCATCCAGGGGGCGGAAGGAAACTAATGAAAAACTGTTTTTT
-	TRBD1	TRBV5-1	TRBJ2-7	CASRDRGYEQYF	TGCGCCAGCCGAGACAGGGGCTACGAGCAGTACTTC
once	-	TRBV7-9	TRBJ1-3	CASSRALSGNTIYF	TGTGCCAGCAGCCGAGCCCTCTCTGGAAACACCATATATTTT
few	-	TRBV28	TRBJ1-5	CASSRTVNQPQHF	TGTGCCAGCAGTCGGACAGTTAATCAGCCCCAGCATTTT
-	-	TRBV5-1	TRBJ1-1	CASSFSGTEAFF	TGCGCCAGCAGCTTCTCCGGGACTGAAGCTTTCTTT
once	-	TRBV7-9	TRBJ2-2	CASVVGAQRAGELFF	TGTGCCAGCGTCGTTGGGGCTCAAAGAGCCGGGGAGCTGTTTTTT
-	TRBD2	TRBV7-8	TRBJ2-7	CASSLTPGLAAYEQYF	TGTGCCAGCAGCTTAACCCCGGGACTAGCGGCGTACGAGCAGTACTTC
-	-	TRBV4-1	TRBJ2-7	CASSQGGGVNNEQYF	TGCGCCAGCAGCCAGGGGGGGGGCGTAAACAACGAGCAGTACTTC
-	TRBD1	TRBV7-8	TRBJ1-5	CASSTDRRDQPQHF	TGTGCCAGCAGCACGGACAGGCGTGATCAGCCCCAGCATTTT
once	TRBD2	TRBV7-8	TRBJ2-1	CASSSSSGRDYNEQFF	TGTGCCAGCAGCTCGTCCAGCGGGAGGGATTACAATGAGCAGTTCTTC
-	-	TRBV28	TRBJ1-6	CASSPTPPGYSPLHF	TGTGCCAGCAGCCCGACACCTCCCGGATATTCACCCCTCCACTTT